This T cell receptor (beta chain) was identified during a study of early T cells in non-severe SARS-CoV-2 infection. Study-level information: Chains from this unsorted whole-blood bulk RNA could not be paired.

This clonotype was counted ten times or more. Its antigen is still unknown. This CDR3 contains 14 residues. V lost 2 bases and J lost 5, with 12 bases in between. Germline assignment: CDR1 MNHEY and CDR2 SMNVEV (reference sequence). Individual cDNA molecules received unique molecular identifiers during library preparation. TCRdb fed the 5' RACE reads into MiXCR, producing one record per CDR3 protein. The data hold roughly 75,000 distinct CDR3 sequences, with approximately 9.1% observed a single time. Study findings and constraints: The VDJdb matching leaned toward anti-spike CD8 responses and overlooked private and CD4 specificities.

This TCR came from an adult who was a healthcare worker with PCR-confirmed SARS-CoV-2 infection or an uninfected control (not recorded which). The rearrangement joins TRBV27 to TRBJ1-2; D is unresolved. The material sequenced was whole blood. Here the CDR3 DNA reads TGTGCCAGCAGTTTACGCCGAATTGGGTATGGCTACACCTTC. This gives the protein CASSLRRIGYGYTF.